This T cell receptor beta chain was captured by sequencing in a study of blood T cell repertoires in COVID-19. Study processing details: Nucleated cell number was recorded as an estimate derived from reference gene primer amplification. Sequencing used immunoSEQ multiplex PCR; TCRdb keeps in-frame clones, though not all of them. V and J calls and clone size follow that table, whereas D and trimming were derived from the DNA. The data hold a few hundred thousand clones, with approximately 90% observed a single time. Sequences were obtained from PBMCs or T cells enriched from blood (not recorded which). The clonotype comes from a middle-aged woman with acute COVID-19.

The CDR3 spells CASSTPATLSSYNEQFF. DNA of the CDR3: TGCGCCAGCAGTACCCCCGCGACTTTGAGCTCCTACAATGAGCAGTTCTTC. The chain combines TRBV10-2 with TRBJ2-1; D ambiguous. The CDR3 extends over 17 amino acids. V was clipped by 5 bases and J by 0 bases, with 17 bases between them. Germline V lookup: CDR1 WSHSY, CDR2 SAAADI.